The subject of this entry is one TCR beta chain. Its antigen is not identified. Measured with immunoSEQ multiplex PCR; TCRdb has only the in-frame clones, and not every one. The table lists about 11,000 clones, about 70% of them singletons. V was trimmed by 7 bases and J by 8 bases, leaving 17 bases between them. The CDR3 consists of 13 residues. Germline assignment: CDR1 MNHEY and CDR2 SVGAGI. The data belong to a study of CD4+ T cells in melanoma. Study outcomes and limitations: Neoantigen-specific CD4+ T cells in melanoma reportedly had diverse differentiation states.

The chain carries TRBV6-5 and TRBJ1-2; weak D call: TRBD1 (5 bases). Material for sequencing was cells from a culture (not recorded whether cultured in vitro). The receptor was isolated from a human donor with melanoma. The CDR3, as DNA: TGTGCCAGCAATGGGGGGAGCTCCCTAGGCTACACCTTC. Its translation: CASNGGSSLGYTF.